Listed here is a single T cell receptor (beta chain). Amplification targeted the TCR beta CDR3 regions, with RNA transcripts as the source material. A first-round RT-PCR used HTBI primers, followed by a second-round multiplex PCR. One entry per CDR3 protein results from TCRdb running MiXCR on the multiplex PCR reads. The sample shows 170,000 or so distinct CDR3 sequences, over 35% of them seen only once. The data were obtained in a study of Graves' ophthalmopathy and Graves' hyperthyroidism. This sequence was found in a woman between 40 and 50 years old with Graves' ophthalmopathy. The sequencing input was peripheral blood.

In DNA, the CDR3 is TGTGCCAGCTCACCACAAGCAGGACTCATGAACACTGAAGCTTTCTTT. This encodes CASSPQAGLMNTEAFF. J is TRBJ1-1 and V is TRBV18; D is undetermined. The CDR3 is made up of 16 amino acids. Trimming shortened V by 1 base and J by 0 bases, and 12 bases separated the two germline ends. CDR1 and CDR2 (germline): KGHSH, LQKENI.